This T cell receptor beta chain was identified in a study of cytomegalovirus exposure and HLA in healthy donors. The study ran its PCR with 60 Vbeta and 13 Jbeta primers. Only in-frame clones appear in the TCRdb table, and some are missing; sequencing was by immunoSEQ multiplex PCR. This sample's clone table lists tens of thousands of clones. Per the germline V gene, CDR1 is MNHNS and CDR2 is SASEGT. Trimming took 6 bases from V and 10 from J, leaving 15 bases between them. The CDR3 is 12 residues long. This TCR was sampled from a woman aged 18-29 years in good health and CMV-seronegative. The sequenced sample was PBMCs. The chain employs TRBV6-1 and TRBJ1-1; D is perhaps TRBD1 (6 bases). As DNA, the CDR3 is TGTGCCAGCAGGGCGGGGGGGCGTGGAGCTTTCTTT. Translating it yields CASRAGGRGAFF.